These 22 T cell receptor beta chains came from one sample sequenced in a study of blood T cell repertoires in COVID-19. Here immunoSEQ multiplex PCR was the method, and the copy in TCRdb shows in-frame clones only, minus some. The sample has 200,000 to 250,000 clones, roughly 89% seen once. The sequencing sample was made of PBMCs or T cells enriched from blood (not recorded which). The receptors stem from a man aged 25-45 years who had been exposed to COVID-19.

The gene calls are TRBV25-1 and TRBJ2-3; D might be TRBD1 (5 bases). CDR1 and CDR2 (germline): MGHDK, SYGVNS. Trimming removed 0 bases from V and 2 bases from J, with 15 bases in between. The CDR3 loop spans 17 amino acids. The chain's CDR3 is CASSEYPNLDNTDTQYF. CDR3 nucleotide sequence: TGTGCCAGCAGTGAATACCCCAATCTGGACAACACAGATACGCAGTATTTT.

This clone occurred a few times. V is TRBV5-1 and J is TRBJ1-2; possibly TRBD1 for D (5 bases). The germline CDR1 and CDR2 sequences are SGHRS and YFSETQ. The CDR3 length is 17 residues. Trimming pared 4 bases from V and 2 bases from J, leaving 21 bases between. The CDR3 here is CASSREPGGSENYGYTF. The CDR3 region has the DNA TGCGCCAGCAGCCGGGAGCCTGGGGGTAGTGAGAACTATGGCTACACCTTC.

The V call is TRBV20-1, the J call TRBJ2-2; maybe TRBD2 (5 bases). Germline V gene lookup returns CDR1 DFQATT and CDR2 SNEGSKA (reference sequence). V dropped 3 bases and J dropped 3 bases, with 8 bases sitting between them. The CDR3 runs to 13 residues. The CDR3 coding sequence is TGCAGTGCTAGTGGGGAGTACACCGGGGAGCTGTTTTTT. Translated, it gives CSASGEYTGELFF.

In DNA, the CDR3 is TGTGCCAGCAGTTATCCACCCAAGGGGCCCACAGATACGCAGTATTTT. Protein product: CASSYPPKGPTDTQYF. This rearrangement joins TRBV28 to TRBJ2-3, with D possibly TRBD1 on 5 matching bases. Per germline, CDR1 MDHEN and CDR2 SYDVKM. This CDR3 comprises 16 residues. Trimming removed 4 bases at V and 2 bases at J, with 16 bases between.

This chain connects TRBV27 to TRBJ2-7; 8 bases fit TRBD1. CDR3 size: 16 residues. Germline CDR1 is MNHEY and CDR2 is SMNVEV (reference sequence). J gave up 4 bases and V 2 bases, and 10 bases lay outside the gene matches. CDR3 sequence: CASSLRGGQGAYEQYF. In nucleotides, the CDR3 is TGTGCCAGCAGTTTACGCGGTGGGCAGGGGGCATACGAGCAGTACTTC.

V usage is TRBV7-9 and J usage is TRBJ1-1; D call uncertain. V gave up 2 bases and J gave up 6 bases, with 10 bases separating them. Germline-derived CDR1 and CDR2 are SEHNR and FQNEAQ (reference sequence). The CDR3 length is 13 residues. CDR3 residues: CASSLIMESEAFF. The CDR3 DNA is TGTGCCAGCAGCTTAATCATGGAGTCTGAAGCTTTCTTT.

This clone was observed a handful of times. The chain has TRBV15 and TRBJ2-2, with 10 positions matching TRBD2. Germline V gene lookup returns CDR1 LNHNV and CDR2 YYDKDF (reference sequence). There are 15 residues in the CDR3. The J segment lost 3 bases and the V segment lost 6 bases, leaving 4 bases of the junction unmatched. The CDR3 coding sequence is TGTGCCACCAGGAAAAGCGGGGGGGACACCGGGGAGCTGTTTTTT. Encoded protein: CATRKSGGDTGELFF.

The CDR3 reads CASSFRVGTGRGDTF. In DNA form, the CDR3 reads TGTGCCAGCAGCTTTCGTGTCGGGACAGGGCGAGGTGACACCTTC. V and J are TRBV5-6 and TRBJ1-2, with 9 bases that match TRBD1. From germline, CDR1 is SGHDT and CDR2 YYEEEE. This CDR3 has 15 amino acids. Trimming took 2 bases from V and 12 from J; bases not matched to a gene: 14. Full variable domain (rest looked up from reference TRBV5-6 and TRBJ1-2): DAGVTQSPTHLIKTRGQQVTLRCSPKSGHDTVSWYQQALGQGPQFIFQYYEEEERQRGNFPDRFSGHQFPNYSSELNVNALLLGDSALYLCASSFRVGTGRGDTFGSGTRLTVV.

In the case of this clone: One end of the junction is discordant with germline, which a read error may explain. This chain links TRBV27 with TRBJ1-5; 7 nucleotides agree with TRBD1. The CDR3 consists of 15 residues. CDR1 and CDR2 (germline): MNHEY, SMNVEV (reference sequence). CDR3 sequence (DNA): TGTGCCAGCAGTGTATCACAGGGGCTGGGTCAGCCCCAGCATTTT. This sequence encodes CASSVSQGLGQPQHF.

The chain is built from TRBV6-1 and TRBJ1-2; 10 positions match TRBD1. Germline V gene data show CDR1 as MNHNS and CDR2 as SASEGT. Trimming at V came to 1 base and at J to 3 bases, leaving 2 bases not matched to a gene. The CDR3 has 15 amino acids. The CDR3 DNA reads TGTGCCAGCAGTGAAGGGACAGGGGGGGACTATGGCTACACCTTC. Its translation: CASSEGTGGDYGYTF.

The chain is built from TRBV5-1 and TRBJ2-3, with D possibly TRBD1 on 5 matching bases. The CDR3 is made up of 13 amino acids. Germline-derived CDR1 and CDR2 are SGHRS and YFSETQ. V was clipped by 3 bases and J by 5 bases, with 10 bases between them. CDR3 nucleotide sequence: TGCGCCAGCAGCTGGGGCGCACAAGATACGCAGTATTTT. Its translation: CASSWGAQDTQYF. Full variable domain (remainder filled in from reference TRBV5-1 and TRBJ2-3): KAGVTQTPRYLIKTRGQQVTLSCSPISGHRSVSWYQQTPGQGLQFLFEYFSETQRNKGNFPGRFSGRQFSNSRSEMNVSTLELGDSALYLCASSWGAQDTQYFGPGTRLTVL.

The rearrangement links TRBV5-1 to TRBJ2-7, with 10 nucleotides matching TRBD2. J gave up 6 bases and V 6 bases, and 6 bases lay outside the gene matches. The germline gives CDR1 SGHRS, CDR2 YFSETQ. The CDR3 is made up of 13 amino acids. CDR3 region: CASTGTSALEQYF. CDR3 sequence (DNA): TGCGCCAGCACCGGGACTAGCGCCCTCGAGCAGTACTTC.

This chain uses TRBV12-5 with TRBJ2-5, with 8 positions matching TRBD1. CDR1 and CDR2 from the germline V gene are LGHNT and FRNRAP. This CDR3 contains 17 residues. J lost 0 bases, V lost 2 bases, and 8 bases had no gene match. This chain's CDR3 is CASGLRYWDRYQETQYF. DNA for the CDR3: TGTGCTAGTGGTTTGCGGTATTGGGACAGGTACCAAGAGACCCAGTACTTC.

This chain links TRBV5-4 with TRBJ1-1; D is unclear. With 0 bases removed from V and 2 bases from J, the gap between germline ends came to 5 bases. The germline gives CDR1 SGHNT, CDR2 YYREEE (reference sequence). This CDR3 spans 13 amino acids. In nucleotides, the CDR3 is TGTGCCAGCAGCTTGGAAGCAAACACTGAAGCTTTCTTT. Protein product: CASSLEANTEAFF.

The CDR3 DNA sequence: TGCGCCAGCAGCTCCATCCTCCAGGGGAATGTGAATTCACCCCTCCACTTT. Translation: CASSSILQGNVNSPLHF. The chain links TRBV5-1 to TRBJ1-6; possibly TRBD1 for D (6 bases). CDR1 is SGHRS and CDR2 is YFSETQ in the germline V gene. The CDR3 runs to 17 residues. V lost 3 bases and J lost 7, with 20 bases in between.

The V and J genes are TRBV5-1 and TRBJ2-2, with 8 nucleotides matching TRBD2. The V gene's germline CDR1 is SGHRS and CDR2 YFSETQ. The V gene end was trimmed by 0 bases and the J gene end by 5 bases; junction bases not matched to a gene: 9. This CDR3 region has 17 residues. The DNA for the CDR3 is TGCGCCAGCAGCTTGGACTCCCCGGGGGGGCGGACCGGGGAGCTGTTTTTT. This sequence encodes CASSLDSPGGRTGELFF.

The gene calls are TRBV7-6 and TRBJ2-1; no clear D gene. CDR3 length: 13 residues. V gave up 4 bases and J gave up 9 bases, with 13 bases separating them. Germline loops: CDR1 SGHVS, CDR2 FNYEAQ. CDR3 residues: CASSSTGYVEQFF. The CDR3 DNA reads as TGTGCCAGCAGCTCCACCGGTTACGTTGAGCAGTTCTTC.

The chain recombines TRBV18 with TRBJ2-5; TRBD1 might be the D (6 bases). CDR3 length equals 16 residues. Germline assignment: CDR1 KGHSH and CDR2 LQKENI. V gave up 1 base and J gave up 9 bases, with 21 bases separating them. The CDR3, as DNA: TGTGCCAGCTCACCACACCATTCCCTCCTCAGGGGACCCCAGTACTTC. Its translation is CASSPHHSLLRGPQYF.

This chain connects TRBV4-3 to TRBJ2-7, with 8 nucleotides matching TRBD2. CDR1 and CDR2 (germline): LGHNA, YSLEER. The CDR3 is made up of 18 amino acids. V dropped 2 bases and J dropped 5; count of bases not matched to a gene: 17. The CDR3 DNA follows: TGCGCCAGCAGCCAAAATCCCCAGCGGGGGCTCTCTTACCACGAGCAGTACTTC. Translation gives CASSQNPQRGLSYHEQYF.

The chain links TRBV5-5 to TRBJ1-2; D uncertain. Per the germline V gene, CDR1 is SGHKS and CDR2 is YYEKEE (reference sequence). The CDR3 runs to 14 residues. The V gene lost 7 bases and the J gene lost 7 bases, with 20 bases spanning the gap. In nucleotides, the CDR3 is TGTGCCAGCTCCCGAACCACCACGGTCGGTGGCTACACCTTC. This translates into CASSRTTTVGGYTF.

The chain employs TRBV4-1 and TRBJ2-5; D is uncertain. V lost 4 bases to trimming and J lost 1 base, with 10 bases between them. Germline CDR1 reads MGHRA; CDR2 reads YSYEKL. This CDR3 has 14 amino acids. In DNA, the CDR3 is TGCGCCAGCAGCCGAGGTGAGGCCCAAGAGACCCAGTACTTC. It specifies CASSRGEAQETQYF.

The gene calls are TRBV5-1 and TRBJ1-5; D is perhaps TRBD1 (5 bases). V lost 4 bases to trimming and J lost 7 bases, with 18 bases between them. The CDR3 is 15 amino acids. Germline CDR1 SGHRS, CDR2 YFSETQ. The CDR3 DNA reads as TGCGCCAGCAGCCTAGGGGCGGGGGGTCAGCAGCCCCAGCATTTT. Protein product: CASSLGAGGQQPQHF.